This T cell receptor beta chain comes out of a study of T cell responses to AZD1222 COVID-19 vaccine. Profiled with immunoSEQ multiplex PCR; TCRdb holds only in-frame clones, not every one. The data show some 130,000 clones, approximately 90% seen once. Points on this clone: Its antigen is not identified.

V was cut by 4 bases and J by 4 bases, with 11 bases left in between. Per germline, CDR1 MNHEY and CDR2 SVGAGI. The CDR3 has 14 amino acids. Study-level findings and limits: Clonal diversity was possibly underestimated; the donors were predominantly white British and more often female.

V and J are TRBV6-5 and TRBJ1-5; D possibly corresponds to TRBD1 (5 bases). This specimen was peripheral blood, taken on day 0 of AZD1222 vaccination. The receptor was isolated from an adult in good health. CDR3 DNA: TGTGCCAGCAGTTCGTTAGGGGCAAATCAGCCCCAGCATTTT. Protein sequence: CASSSLGANQPQHF.